What follows are 9 T cell receptor beta chains derived from one specimen sequenced in a study of regulatory T cells in long-lasting Graves disease. Described time point: newly diagnosed GD, antithyroid drugs for less than 3 months. Preparation of the TCR library used RNA extracted from PBMCs. Libraries of TCR beta came from iRepertoire HTBI primers plus Arm-PCR of CDR3 regions. TCRdb used MiXCR to reprocess the multiplex PCR reads, holding one entry per CDR3 protein. The table includes roughly 220,000 distinct CDR3 sequences, about 16% detected once. The specimen comprised peripheral blood mononuclear cells (PBMCs), sampled at new diagnosis, from a patient treated with antithyroid drugs. Source of these receptors: a female donor with Graves disease.

This clonotype was detected many times. The rearrangement joins TRBV10-3 to TRBJ1-1; possible D gene TRBD1, 6 bases. Germline V gene lookup returns CDR1 ENHRY and CDR2 SYGVKD. The CDR3 is 11 amino acids. Trimming removed 10 bases from V and 7 bases from J, with 13 bases in between. CDR3 amino acids: CATQGQLEAFF. For the CDR3, the DNA is TGTGCCACCCAGGGACAACTTGAAGCTTTCTTT.

The chain carries TRBV24-1 and TRBJ2-2; maybe TRBD2 (6 bases). The CDR3 consists of 16 residues. Trimming left V 0 bases short and J 4 bases short, with 11 bases between. Germline assignment: CDR1 KGHDR and CDR2 SFDVKD. For the CDR3, the DNA is TGTGCCACCAGTGATTTGATAGAGGGAGGCACCGGGGAGCTGTTTTTT. Protein: CATSDLIEGGTGELFF.

The V call is TRBV7-2, the J call TRBJ2-1, with 7 positions matching TRBD2. This CDR3 has 17 residues. Germline CDR1 SGHTA, CDR2 FQGNSA. J gave up 0 bases and V 2 bases, and 7 bases lay outside the gene matches. CDR3 region: CASSLHASGDSYNEQFF. CDR3 in DNA: TGTGCCAGCAGCTTACATGCTAGCGGAGACTCCTACAATGAGCAGTTCTTC. The whole variable domain, filled in from reference TRBV7-2 and TRBJ2-1, reads GAGVSQSPSNKVTEKGKDVELRCDPISGHTALYWYRQSLGQGLEFLIYFQGNSAPDKSGLPSDRFSAERTGGSVSTLTIQRTQQEDSAVYLCASSLHASGDSYNEQFFGPGTRLTVL.

This clonotype was recorded a few times. The genes are TRBV20-1 and TRBJ1-5, with TRBD1 as a possible D gene (5 bases). V gave up 2 bases and J gave up 1 base, with 9 bases separating them. Germline V gene sequence: CDR1 DFQATT, CDR2 SNEGSKA (reference sequence). CDR3 length equals 14 residues. This CDR3 reads CSARQGLSNQPQHF. In nucleotides, the CDR3 is TGCAGTGCTAGACAGGGTTTAAGCAATCAGCCCCAGCATTTT.

The chain's CDR3 is CASSLGAVYNSPLHF. The CDR3 DNA sequence: TGTGCCAGCAGCTTAGGGGCGGTCTATAATTCACCCCTCCACTTT. The chain has TRBV11-2 and TRBJ1-6; D gene uncertain. The germline V and J ends were trimmed by 1 base and 3 bases, with 7 bases remaining between them. Germline V gives CDR1 SGHAT, CDR2 FQNNGV. CDR3 length: 15 amino acids.

The table lists this clonotype with many counts. This chain joins TRBV7-9 and TRBJ1-4, with D perhaps matching TRBD1 (5 bases). Germline V CDR1 and CDR2: SEHNR, FQNEAQ (reference sequence). The length of the CDR3 is 14 residues. Between the trimmed V and J ends, which lost 3 bases and 3 bases, there was a span of 8 bases. In DNA, the CDR3 is TGTGCCAGCAGCTTCGGCAGGGCTAATGAAAAACTGTTTTTT. Protein: CASSFGRANEKLFF.

The chain joins TRBV2 to TRBJ2-1; D call uncertain. Germline V gives CDR1 SNHLY, CDR2 FYNNEI. V lost 10 bases and J lost 4, with 20 bases in between. The CDR3 sequence is 15 residues long. Here the CDR3 DNA reads TGTGCCATTACGGGCAGGCAAAGCCCTTACAATGAGCAGTTCTTC. It encodes CAITGRQSPYNEQFF. The full variable domain, its missing parts supplied by reference TRBV2 and TRBJ2-1, is EPEVTQTPSHQVTQMGQEVILRCVPISNHLYFYWYRQILGQKVEFLVSFYNNEISEKSEIFDDQFSVERPDGSNFTLKIRSTKLEDSAMYFCAITGRQSPYNEQFFGPGTRLTVL.

This clonotype came up many times. The V gene is TRBV4-1, the J gene TRBJ2-5; perhaps TRBD2 as D (6 bases). Germline V gene lookup returns CDR1 MGHRA and CDR2 YSYEKL. The CDR3 length is 14 residues. With 4 bases removed from V and 5 bases from J, the gap between germline ends came to 14 bases. CDR3: CASSPMDYWETQYF. Here the CDR3 DNA reads TGCGCCAGCAGCCCGATGGACTACTGGGAGACCCAGTACTTC.

There are many counts of this clonotype. The genes are TRBV7-2 and TRBJ2-1; 8 positions match TRBD2. Germline-derived CDR1 and CDR2 are SGHTA and FQGNSA. The CDR3 runs to 16 residues. The trim removed 0 bases at V and 8 bases at J, leaving 9 bases unmatched. CDR3 coding DNA: TGTGCCAGCAGCTTAGCTTTGGCGGGAGGTACGGATGAGCAGTTCTTC. It encodes CASSLALAGGTDEQFF.